The T cell receptor (beta chain) described here comes from a study of STAT3 mutations in large granular lymphocyte leukemia. Whole-study results and caveats: Every T-LGLL patient had at least one immunodominant TCRbeta clonotype. In about 30% of the 18 patients, new TCR clonotypes emerged after therapy.

Of note for this clone: What it recognizes is unknown.

Sequencing used immunoSEQ multiplex PCR; TCRdb keeps in-frame clones, though not all of them. The data contain more than 1,000 clones, approximately 72% of them seen just once; the ten biggest clones take up about a tenth. Sequencing input: peripheral blood mononuclear cells. The source of this sequence is a woman between 65 and 79 years old with T-cell large granular lymphocyte leukemia. Some clones in this sample may be carry-over from other donors' samples.

CDR3 protein: CASSPPGGPGNTIYF. For the CDR3, the DNA is TGTGCCAGCAGTCCCCCCGGGGGACCTGGAAACACCATATATTTT. The chain recombines TRBV6-5 with TRBJ1-3; D might be TRBD1 (5 bases). This CDR3 is built from 15 residues. With 5 bases removed from V and 2 bases from J, the gap between germline ends came to 13 bases. Germline V lookup: CDR1 MNHEY, CDR2 SVGAGI.